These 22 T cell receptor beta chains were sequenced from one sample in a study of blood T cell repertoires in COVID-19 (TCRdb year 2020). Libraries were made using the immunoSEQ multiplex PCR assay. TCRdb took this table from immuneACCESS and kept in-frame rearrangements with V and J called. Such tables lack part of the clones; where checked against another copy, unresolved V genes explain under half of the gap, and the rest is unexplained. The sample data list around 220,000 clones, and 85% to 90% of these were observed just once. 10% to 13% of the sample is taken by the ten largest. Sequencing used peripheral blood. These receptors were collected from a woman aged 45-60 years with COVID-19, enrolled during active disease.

Here the CDR3 reads CASRLTGTAYGYTF. CDR3 DNA sequence: TGCGCCAGCAGATTGACCGGGACAGCCTATGGCTACACCTTC. The gene calls are TRBV5-1 and TRBJ1-2, with TRBD1 identical over 7 bases. V shed 5 bases, J shed 4 bases, and the junction held 8 bases outside the gene matches. CDR3 length: 14 amino acids. Germline CDR1 reads SGHRS; CDR2 reads YFSETQ.

CDR3 region: CASRGLRSEKLFF. The CDR3 nucleotides read TGTGCCAGCAGGGGGCTTAGGAGTGAAAAACTGTTTTTT. The J gene is TRBJ1-4, the V gene TRBV12-3 or TRBV12-4; D is perhaps TRBD1 (5 bases). The CDR3 length is 13 residues. V was pared by 6 bases and J by 7 bases, with 12 bases between.

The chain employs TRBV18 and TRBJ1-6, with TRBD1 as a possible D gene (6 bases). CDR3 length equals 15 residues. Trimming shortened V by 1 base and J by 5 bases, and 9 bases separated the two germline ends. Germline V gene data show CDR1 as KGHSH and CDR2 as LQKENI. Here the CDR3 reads CASSPLAGDNSPLHF. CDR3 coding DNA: TGTGCCAGCTCACCACTGGCAGGGGATAATTCACCCCTCCACTTT.

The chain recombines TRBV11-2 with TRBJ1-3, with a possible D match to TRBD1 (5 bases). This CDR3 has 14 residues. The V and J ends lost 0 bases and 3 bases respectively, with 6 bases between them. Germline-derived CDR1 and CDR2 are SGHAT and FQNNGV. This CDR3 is CASSLDRVGNTIYF. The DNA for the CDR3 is TGTGCCAGCAGCTTAGACAGGGTTGGAAACACCATATATTTT.

CDR3 DNA sequence: TGTGCCAGCAGTTACTCGACGTTTCAGGGGGTACCCGGGGAGCTGTTTTTT. Protein sequence: CASSYSTFQGVPGELFF. The V call is TRBV6-2 or TRBV6-3, the J call TRBJ2-2; 7 bases map to TRBD1. This CDR3 comprises 17 residues. Germline lookup yields CDR1 MNHEY and CDR2 SVGEGT. The V gene end was trimmed by 0 bases and the J gene end by 6 bases; junction bases not matched to a gene: 10.

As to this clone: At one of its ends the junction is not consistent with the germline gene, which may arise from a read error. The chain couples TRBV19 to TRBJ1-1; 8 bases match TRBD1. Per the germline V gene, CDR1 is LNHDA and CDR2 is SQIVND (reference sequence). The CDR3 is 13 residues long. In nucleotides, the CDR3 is TGTGCCAGTAGTAGACAGGGGAACACAGAAGCTTTCTTT. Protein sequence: CASSRQGNTEAFF.

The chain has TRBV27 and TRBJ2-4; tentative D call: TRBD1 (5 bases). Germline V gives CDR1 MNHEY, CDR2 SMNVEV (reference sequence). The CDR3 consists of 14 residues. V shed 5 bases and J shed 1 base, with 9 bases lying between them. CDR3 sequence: CASSPNRAKNIQYF. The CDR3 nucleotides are TGTGCCAGCAGTCCGAACAGGGCCAAAAACATTCAGTACTTC.

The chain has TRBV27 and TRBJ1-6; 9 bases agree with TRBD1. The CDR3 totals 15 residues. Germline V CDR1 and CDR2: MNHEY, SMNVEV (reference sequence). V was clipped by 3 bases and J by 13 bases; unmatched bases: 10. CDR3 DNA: TGTGCCAGCAGTTTCTCCGGGACAGGGTGGGATCCCCTCCACTTT. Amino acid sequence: CASSFSGTGWDPLHF.

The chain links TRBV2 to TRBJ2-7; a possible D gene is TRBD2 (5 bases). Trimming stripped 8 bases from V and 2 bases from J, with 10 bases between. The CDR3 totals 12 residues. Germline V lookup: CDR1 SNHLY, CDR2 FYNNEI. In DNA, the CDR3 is TGTGCCAGCTCGCGGGTGACCTACGAGCAGTACGTC. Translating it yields CASSRVTYEQYV.

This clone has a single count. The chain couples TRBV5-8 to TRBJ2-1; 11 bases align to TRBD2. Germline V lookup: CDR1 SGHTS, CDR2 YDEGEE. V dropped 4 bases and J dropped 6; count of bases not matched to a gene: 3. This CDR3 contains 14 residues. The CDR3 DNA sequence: TGTGCCAGCAGCCGACTAGCGGGATTCAATGAGCAGTTCTTC. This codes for CASSRLAGFNEQFF.

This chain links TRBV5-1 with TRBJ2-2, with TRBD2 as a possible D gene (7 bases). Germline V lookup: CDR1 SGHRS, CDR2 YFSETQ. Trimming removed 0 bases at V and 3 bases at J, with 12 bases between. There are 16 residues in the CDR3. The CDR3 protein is CASSLDPGGDTGELFF. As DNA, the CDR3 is TGCGCCAGCAGCTTGGACCCGGGGGGCGACACCGGGGAGCTGTTTTTT. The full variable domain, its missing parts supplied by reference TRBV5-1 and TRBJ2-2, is KAGVTQTPRYLIKTRGQQVTLSCSPISGHRSVSWYQQTPGQGLQFLFEYFSETQRNKGNFPGRFSGRQFSNSRSEMNVSTLELGDSALYLCASSLDPGGDTGELFFGEGSRLTVL.

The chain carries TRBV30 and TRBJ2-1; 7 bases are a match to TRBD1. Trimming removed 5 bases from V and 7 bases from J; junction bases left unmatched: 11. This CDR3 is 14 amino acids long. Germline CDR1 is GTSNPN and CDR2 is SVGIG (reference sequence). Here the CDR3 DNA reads TGTGCCTGGGGACCACAGGGGTGGGGGAATGAGCAGTTCTTC. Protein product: CAWGPQGWGNEQFF.

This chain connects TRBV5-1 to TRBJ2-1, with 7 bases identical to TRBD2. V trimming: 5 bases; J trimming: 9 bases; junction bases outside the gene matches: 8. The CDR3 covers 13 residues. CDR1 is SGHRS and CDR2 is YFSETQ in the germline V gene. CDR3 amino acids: CASRSGREAEQFF. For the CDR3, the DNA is TGCGCCAGCAGGTCCGGACGGGAGGCTGAGCAGTTCTTC.

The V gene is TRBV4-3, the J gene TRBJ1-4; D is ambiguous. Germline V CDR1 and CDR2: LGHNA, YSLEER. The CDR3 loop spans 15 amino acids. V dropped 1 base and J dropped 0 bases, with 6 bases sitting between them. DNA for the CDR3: TGCGCCAGCAGCCAAGGTTCGGCAACTAATGAAAAACTGTTTTTT. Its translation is CASSQGSATNEKLFF.

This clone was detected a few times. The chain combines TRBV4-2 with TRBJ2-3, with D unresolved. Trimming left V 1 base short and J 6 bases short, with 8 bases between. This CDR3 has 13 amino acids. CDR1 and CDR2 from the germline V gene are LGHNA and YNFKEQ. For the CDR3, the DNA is TGTGCCAGCAGCCAAGGGTTTAGTGATACGCAGTATTTT. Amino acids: CASSQGFSDTQYF.

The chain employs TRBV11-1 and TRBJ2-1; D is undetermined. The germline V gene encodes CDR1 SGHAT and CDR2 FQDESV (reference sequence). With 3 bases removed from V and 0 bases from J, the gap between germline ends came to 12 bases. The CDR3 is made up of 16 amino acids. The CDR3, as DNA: TGTGCCAGCAGCTTCCCTAGGTCGGGCTCCTACAATGAGCAGTTCTTC. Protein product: CASSFPRSGSYNEQFF.

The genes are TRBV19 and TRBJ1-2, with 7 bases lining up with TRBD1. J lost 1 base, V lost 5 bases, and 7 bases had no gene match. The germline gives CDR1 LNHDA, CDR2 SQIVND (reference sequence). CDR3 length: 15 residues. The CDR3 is CASSYDRVNNYGYTF. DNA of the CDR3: TGTGCCAGTAGTTATGACAGGGTTAATAACTATGGCTACACCTTC.

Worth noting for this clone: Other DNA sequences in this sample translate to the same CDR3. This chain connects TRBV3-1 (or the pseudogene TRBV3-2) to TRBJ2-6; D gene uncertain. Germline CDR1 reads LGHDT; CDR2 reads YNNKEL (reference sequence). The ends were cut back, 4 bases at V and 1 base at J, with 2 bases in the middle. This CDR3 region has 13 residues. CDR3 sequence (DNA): TGTGCCAGCAGCCCTTCTGGGGCCAACGTCCTGACTTTC. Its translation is CASSPSGANVLTF.

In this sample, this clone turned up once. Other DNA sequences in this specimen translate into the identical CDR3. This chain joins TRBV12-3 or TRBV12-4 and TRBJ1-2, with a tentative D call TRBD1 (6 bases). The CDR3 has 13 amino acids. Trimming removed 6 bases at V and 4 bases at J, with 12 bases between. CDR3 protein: CASRRQASYGYTF. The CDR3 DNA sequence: TGTGCCAGCAGGAGACAGGCATCCTATGGCTACACCTTC.

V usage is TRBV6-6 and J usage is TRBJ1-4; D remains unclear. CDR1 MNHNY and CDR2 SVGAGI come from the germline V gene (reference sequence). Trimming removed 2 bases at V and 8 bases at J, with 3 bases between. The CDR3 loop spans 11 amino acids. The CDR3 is CASSYSEKLFF. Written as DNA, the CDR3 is TGTGCCAGCAGTTACAGCGAAAAACTGTTTTTT.

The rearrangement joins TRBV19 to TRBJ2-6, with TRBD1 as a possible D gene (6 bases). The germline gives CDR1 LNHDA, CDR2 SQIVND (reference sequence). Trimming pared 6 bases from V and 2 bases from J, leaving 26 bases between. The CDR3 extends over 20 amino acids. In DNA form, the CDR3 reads TGTGCCAGTAGCCCACTGACAATGACAGGTGTCTCGACTGGGGCCAACGTCCTGACTTTC. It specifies CASSPLTMTGVSTGANVLTF.

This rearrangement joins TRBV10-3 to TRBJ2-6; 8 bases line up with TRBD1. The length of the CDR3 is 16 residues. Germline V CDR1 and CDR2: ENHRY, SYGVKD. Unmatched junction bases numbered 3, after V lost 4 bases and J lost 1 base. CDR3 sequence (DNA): TGTGCCATCAGTGCCACAGGGGGGTCTGGGGCCAACGTCCTGACTTTC. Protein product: CAISATGGSGANVLTF.